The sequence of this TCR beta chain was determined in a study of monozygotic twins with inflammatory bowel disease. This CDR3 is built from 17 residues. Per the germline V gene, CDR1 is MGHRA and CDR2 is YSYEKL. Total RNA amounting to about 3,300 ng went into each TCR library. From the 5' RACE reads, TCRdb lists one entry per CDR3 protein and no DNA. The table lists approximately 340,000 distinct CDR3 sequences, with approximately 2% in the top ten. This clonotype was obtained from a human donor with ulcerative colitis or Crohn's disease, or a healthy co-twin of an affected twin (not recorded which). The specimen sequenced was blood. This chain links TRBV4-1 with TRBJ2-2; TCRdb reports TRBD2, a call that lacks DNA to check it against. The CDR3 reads CASSQDWGMGVTGELFF.